The 8 T cell receptor beta chains below all came from one sample that was sequenced in a study of Graves' ophthalmopathy and Graves' hyperthyroidism. The study amplified TCR beta CDR3 regions using RNA transcripts. Second-round multiplex PCR came after first-round RT-PCR with HTBI primers. A single record per CDR3 protein comes from TCRdb applying MiXCR to the multiplex PCR reads. The data contain 30,000 to 50,000 distinct CDR3 sequences, approximately 50% of them seen just once; the ten biggest clones take up approximately 25%. The sequencing sample was made of peripheral blood. The receptor set was obtained from an adult woman with stable Graves' hyperthyroidism.

This clonotype has a count of ten or more. The V call is TRBV6-1, the J call TRBJ1-1; D is undetermined. The germline V gene encodes CDR1 MNHNS and CDR2 SASEGT. The CDR3 length is 13 residues. V was pared by 4 bases and J by 1 base, with 7 bases between. CDR3 nucleotide sequence: TGTGCCAGCAGTGCCACAGAGAACACTGAAGCTTTCTTT. It translates to CASSATENTEAFF.

This clonotype was detected many times. The CDR3 DNA reads as TGCGCCAGCAGCCCTACCCACGACAGTGCGGACACTGAAGCTTTCTTT. It yields the protein CASSPTHDSADTEAFF. The chain recombines TRBV5-1 with TRBJ1-1; D may be TRBD1 (5 bases). The CDR3 spans 16 residues. Per the germline V gene, CDR1 is SGHRS and CDR2 is YFSETQ. The V end lost 4 bases, the J end lost 3 bases, and 19 bases lay between the germline ends.

By sample fraction, this clonotype is medium-sized. The chain has TRBV29-1 and TRBJ2-7; D is uncertain. V lost 6 bases and J 2 bases, leaving 17 bases between the germline ends. CDR3 length equals 14 residues. CDR1 SQVTM and CDR2 ANQGSEA come from the germline V gene. The CDR3 coding sequence is TGCAGCGTCACCATGAAACAAGGGACCTACGAGCAGTACTTC. Translated: CSVTMKQGTYEQYF.

The chain employs TRBV12-3 or TRBV12-4 and TRBJ2-7, with 8 bases aligning to TRBD1. V lost 3 bases to trimming and J lost 5 bases; unmatched junction nucleotides: 3. The length of the CDR3 is 13 residues. CDR3 loop: CASSLYRGDEQYF. Here the CDR3 DNA reads TGTGCCAGCAGTTTGTACAGGGGGGACGAGCAGTACTTC.

This clonotype was observed at least ten times. The rearrangement links TRBV4-1 to TRBJ1-1; D gene unclear. Germline V lookup: CDR1 MGHRA, CDR2 YSYEKL. This CDR3 is 15 amino acids long. Trimming cost V 4 bases and J 1 base, with 13 bases left between them. The CDR3 DNA is TGCGCCAGCAGCCCTACTCCCACAGAGAACACTGAAGCTTTCTTT. Translated: CASSPTPTENTEAFF.

This clonotype was seen many times. The V gene is TRBV12-5, the J gene TRBJ1-5; the D gene is possibly TRBD1 (6 bases). The CDR3 sequence is 17 residues long. The germline V gene has CDR1 LGHNT and CDR2 FRNRAP. Trimming removed 2 bases from V and 7 bases from J, with 21 bases in between. CDR3 in DNA: TGTGCTAGTGGTTTGATCACCTACAGGGTGGGTGAACAGCCCCAGCATTTT. Its translation: CASGLITYRVGEQPQHF. The full variable domain, in which reference TRBV12-5 and TRBJ1-5 provide the parts outside the CDR3, is DARVTQTPRHKVTEMGQEVTMRCQPILGHNTVFWYRQTMMQGLELLAYFRNRAPLDDSGMPKDRFSAEMPDATLATLKIQPSEPRDSAVYFCASGLITYRVGEQPQHFGDGTRLSIL.

For this clonotype: Being one base from a much bigger clone, this may be a read error. It is likely a read error, because the conserved phenylalanine at the end of the CDR3 is missing. This chain connects TRBV30 to TRBJ1-4, with D perhaps TRBD1 (6 bases). V was clipped by 1 base and J by 4 bases, with 13 bases between them. The germline CDR1 and CDR2 sequences are GTSNPN and SVGIG (reference sequence). The CDR3 spans 15 residues. CDR3 coding DNA: TGTGCCTGGAGTGGATACAGGGAGAATAATGAAAAACTGTTTCTT. Translating it yields CAWSGYRENNEKLFL.

This clonotype was detected ten times or more. The chain is built from TRBV15 and TRBJ2-3; D uncertain. This CDR3 region has 14 residues. Looked up from germline, CDR1 is LNHNV and CDR2 is YYDKDF (reference sequence). Trimming cost V 1 base and J 2 bases, with 7 bases left between them. The CDR3 loop reads CATSRAPTTDTQYF. The CDR3 region has the DNA TGTGCCACCAGCAGAGCCCCTACCACAGATACGCAGTATTTT.